Listed below are T cell receptor beta chains from one sample, sequenced in a study of CD8+CD57+ T cells in acquired aplastic anemia. TCRdb reprocessed the reads via MiXCR and lists one record per CDR3 protein. The sample yields 400,000 to 450,000 distinct CDR3 sequences, 55% to 75% seen once. What was sequenced was sorted CD4+, CD8+, or CD8+CD57+ T cells (not recorded which) from PBMCs. These receptor sequences come from a human donor in good health, serving as a control. Each CDR3 is given with its conserved first and last residue. Each record gives: J gene, clone size, V gene, D gene, CDR3 protein, CDR3 DNA. The D gene is left open where the match is weak. For some rows the clone size is stated as once, few or many, or as a class when expanded; others skip it.

j_gene: TRBJ1-1; abundance: .; v_gene: TRBV7-3; d_gene: .; CDR3aa: CASSFRVKCTEAFF; CDR3nt: TGTGCCAGCAGCTTCAGGGTGAAGTGCACTGAAGCTTTCTTT
j_gene: TRBJ2-2; abundance: .; v_gene: TRBV19; d_gene: .; CDR3aa: CASRAVTNTGELFF; CDR3nt: TGTGCCAGTCGAGCGGTCACGAACACCGGGGAGCTGTTTTTT
j_gene: TRBJ1-1; abundance: .; v_gene: TRBV7-2; d_gene: TRBD1; CDR3aa: CASSLSAQGASNTEAFF; CDR3nt: TGTGCCAGCAGCTTATCGGCGCAGGGGGCGTCGAACACTGAAGCTTTCTTT
j_gene: TRBJ2-3; abundance: .; v_gene: TRBV2; d_gene: TRBD2; CDR3aa: CASSLVAGTRDTQYF; CDR3nt: TGTGCCAGTAGTTTAGTAGCGGGAACCAGAGATACGCAGTATTTT
j_gene: TRBJ1-4; abundance: .; v_gene: TRBV7-2; d_gene: .; CDR3aa: CASSLVGHANEKLFF; CDR3nt: TGTGCCAGCAGCTTAGTGGGACATGCAAATGAAAAACTGTTTTTT
j_gene: TRBJ1-6; abundance: many; v_gene: TRBV9; d_gene: .; CDR3aa: CASRAGTVNSPLHF; CDR3nt: TGTGCCAGCAGAGCCGGGACCGTCAATTCACCCCTCCACTTT
j_gene: TRBJ2-5; abundance: .; v_gene: TRBV9; d_gene: .; CDR3aa: CASSVEGRVETQYF; CDR3nt: TGTGCCAGCAGCGTAGAGGGGCGCGTGGAGACCCAGTACTTC
j_gene: TRBJ2-7; abundance: few; v_gene: TRBV7-2; d_gene: TRBD1; CDR3aa: CASSTRQGREYF; CDR3nt: TGTGCCAGCAGCACACGACAGGGTCGGGAGTACTTC
j_gene: TRBJ1-2; abundance: many; v_gene: TRBV19; d_gene: .; CDR3aa: CASSIIGRRPGYTF; CDR3nt: TGTGCCAGTAGTATAATTGGACGGCGTCCGGGCTACACCTTC
j_gene: TRBJ2-1; abundance: few; v_gene: TRBV18; d_gene: .; CDR3aa: CASSAGTAYNEQFF; CDR3nt: TGTGCCAGCTCAGCCGGGACGGCGTACAATGAGCAGTTCTTC